Listed here is a single T cell receptor (beta chain). V dropped 6 bases and J dropped 4; count of bases not matched to a gene: 8. Germline values: CDR1 MDHEN, CDR2 SYDVKM. This CDR3 has 14 amino acids. The sample originates from a study of blood T cell repertoires in COVID-19. About the research overall: PBMCs, B-cell-depleted T cells, or T cells were the source of the cDNA or gDNA that made up the material.

Original handling: Reference gene primer amplification yielded estimated nucleated cell counts. Assay used: immunoSEQ multiplex PCR; TCRdb lists only in-frame clones, some missing. D and trimming were read from the DNA, whereas the V and J calls and clone size are those reported in that table. This table has tens of thousands of clones, 80% to 90% appearing once. The gene calls are TRBV28 and TRBJ1-1; the match to TRBD1 covers 7 bases. This sequence was found in a man between 40 and 49 years old with acute or convalescent COVID-19. The sequenced sample consisted of peripheral blood. The CDR3 here is CASRYLTGVTEAFF. CDR3 DNA: TGTGCCAGCAGATATTTAACAGGGGTCACTGAAGCTTTCTTT.